These T cell receptor beta chains were read from a single sample in a study of blood T cell repertoires in COVID-19. Produced via immunoSEQ multiplex PCR; TCRdb's table is partial and in-frame only. The table includes around 130,000 clones, approximately 87% detected once. Sequencing input: peripheral blood. The source is a man between 65 and 85 years old with active COVID-19. Both conserved end residues are part of each CDR3. The order of the fields is D gene, J gene, clone size, V gene, CDR3 protein, CDR3 DNA. A D gene is named only where the DNA matches it firmly. Rows may omit the clone size; those that give it use once, few, many or a size class.

>TRBD1|TRBJ2-2|NA|TRBV7-6
CASREQGGDTGELFF
TGTGCCAGCAGGGAACAGGGGGGCGACACCGGGGAGCTGTTTTTT
>NA|TRBJ2-6|few|TRBV29-1
CSVQISGANVLTF
TGCAGCGTTCAGATCTCTGGGGCCAACGTCCTGACTTTC
>NA|TRBJ2-1|once|TRBV11-2
CASSLQGRPPYNEQFF
TGTGCCAGCAGCTTACAGGGGCGTCCTCCCTACAATGAGCAGTTCTTC
>NA|TRBJ2-1|NA|TRBV25-1
CASRSGTHTISEQFF
TGTGCCAGCAGATCCGGGACTCACACGATTAGTGAGCAGTTCTTC
>NA|TRBJ2-6|NA|TRBV9
CASSVSTGPAGANVLTF
TGTGCCAGCAGCGTATCAACAGGGCCGGCTGGGGCCAACGTCCTGACTTTC
>NA|TRBJ2-6|NA|TRBV9
CASSVAGTGANVLTF
TGTGCCAGCAGCGTAGCGGGGACTGGGGCCAACGTCCTGACTTTC
>TRBD2|TRBJ2-1|NA|TRBV5-4
CASSRTSGRANEQFF
TGTGCCAGCAGCCGGACTAGCGGGAGGGCCAATGAGCAGTTCTTC
>TRBD1|TRBJ2-6|NA|TRBV7-9
CASSSNRGTGANVLTF
TGTGCCAGCAGCTCAAACAGGGGGACAGGGGCCAACGTCCTGACTTTC
>NA|TRBJ2-1|NA|TRBV7-9
CASSLVMGQASPNEQFF
TGTGCCAGCAGCTTGGTGATGGGGCAGGCATCCCCCAATGAGCAGTTCTTC
>NA|TRBJ2-7|NA|TRBV29-1
CSVGRGAGEQYF
TGCAGCGTTGGTCGGGGGGCGGGAGAGCAGTACTTC
>NA|TRBJ1-4|NA|TRBV6-6
CASSYSRQTNEKLFF
TGTGCCAGCAGTTACTCGAGGCAGACGAATGAAAAACTGTTTTTT
>NA|TRBJ2-3|NA|TRBV4-1
CASSPRGREFVDTQYF
TGCGCCAGCAGCCCCCGGGGGCGGGAGTTTGTAGATACGCAGTATTTT
>TRBD2|TRBJ2-2|NA|TRBV5-6
CASSLLAGGGTGELFF
TGTGCCAGCAGCTTATTAGCGGGAGGCGGCACCGGGGAGCTGTTTTTT
>TRBD1|TRBJ1-4|NA|TRBV11-2
CASSLLGTGGRNEKLFF
TGTGCCAGCAGCTTATTAGGCACAGGGGGCCGTAATGAAAAACTGTTTTTT
>NA|TRBJ1-5|NA|TRBV28
CASSSPGGRVNQPQHF
TGTGCCAGCAGTTCCCCCGGGGGTAGAGTCAATCAGCCCCAGCATTTT
>TRBD1|TRBJ2-3|few|TRBV7-3
CASTSPGQGTDTQYF
TGTGCCAGCACCTCGCCGGGACAGGGAACAGATACGCAGTATTTT
>TRBD1|TRBJ2-1|NA|TRBV27
CASSRTGAGDEQFF
TGTGCCAGCAGCCGGACAGGGGCGGGCGATGAGCAGTTCTTC
>TRBD1|TRBJ2-1|NA|TRBV9
CASSYRTGDLYNEQFF
TGTGCCAGCAGCTATCGAACAGGGGACCTCTACAATGAGCAGTTCTTC
>TRBD1|TRBJ1-2|NA|TRBV27
CASSPSLGQGHGYTF
TGTGCCAGCAGTCCCTCTTTGGGACAGGGTCATGGCTACACCTTC
>TRBD1|TRBJ2-5|NA|TRBV24-1
CATSDSSDREEETQYF
TGTGCCACCAGTGATTCCTCGGACAGGGAAGAAGAGACCCAGTACTTC
>NA|TRBJ2-5|NA|TRBV7-3
CASSPSGGRETQYF
TGTGCCAGCAGCCCTTCCGGAGGTCGAGAGACCCAGTACTTC
>NA|TRBJ2-5|NA|TRBV7-9
CACGTSKGETQYF
TGTGCCTGCGGGACTTCAAAAGGGGAGACCCAGTACTTC
>TRBD2|TRBJ2-1|NA|TRBV5-4
CASSPLLAGGPDEQFF
TGTGCCAGCAGCCCCCTCCTAGCGGGAGGGCCCGATGAGCAGTTCTTC
>NA|TRBJ1-5|NA|TRBV12-3/TRBV12-4
CASRGSNQPQHF
TGTGCCAGCCGGGGTAGCAATCAGCCCCAGCATTTT
>TRBD1|TRBJ1-2|NA|TRBV27
CASSPPGQAGVNYGYTF
TGTGCCAGCAGCCCTCCGGGACAGGCGGGGGTTAACTATGGCTACACCTTC
>TRBD2|TRBJ2-1|NA|TRBV7-9
CASSLGGGLAGSYNEQFF
TGTGCCAGCAGCTTGGGAGGGGGACTAGCGGGCTCCTACAATGAGCAGTTCTTC
>NA|TRBJ1-1|NA|TRBV2
CASSGAMNTEAFF
TGTGCCAGCAGTGGGGCCATGAACACTGAAGCTTTCTTT
>TRBD2|TRBJ2-5|NA|TRBV5-1
CASSGSSGSGETQYF
TGCGCCAGCAGCGGATCTAGCGGGAGTGGGGAGACCCAGTACTTC
>TRBD2|TRBJ2-7|NA|TRBV30
CAWSREYEQYF
TGTGCCTGGTCGCGGGAGTACGAGCAGTACTTC
>NA|TRBJ1-3|NA|TRBV28
CASSSGGGAGNTIYF
TGTGCCAGCAGTTCCGGCGGGGGCGCTGGAAACACCATATATTTT
>NA|TRBJ1-5|NA|TRBV6-5
CASSYGGINQPQHF
TGTGCCAGCAGTTACGGGGGGATCAATCAGCCCCAGCATTTT
>NA|TRBJ2-3|NA|TRBV6-2/TRBV6-3
CASSTAESTDTQYF
TGTGCCAGCAGCACAGCGGAGAGCACAGATACGCAGTATTTT
>NA|TRBJ2-7|NA|TRBV12-3/TRBV12-4
CASKRGNGYEQYF
TGTGCCAGCAAGAGAGGCAACGGCTACGAGCAGTACTTC
>NA|TRBJ1-4|NA|TRBV28
CASSSLRGANEKLFF
TGTGCCAGCAGTTCGCTGCGAGGAGCTAATGAAAAACTGTTTTTT
>NA|TRBJ2-4|NA|TRBV5-1
CARSPGINIQYF
TGCGCCAGATCTCCGGGAATAAACATTCAGTACTTC
>NA|TRBJ1-1|NA|TRBV19
CASSSDITEAFF
TGTGCCAGTAGTTCTGACATCACTGAAGCTTTCTTT
>TRBD1|TRBJ1-1|NA|TRBV28
CASRPGGITEAFF
TGTGCCAGCAGACCAGGGGGGATCACTGAAGCTTTCTTT
>TRBD1|TRBJ1-1|NA|TRBV5-1
CASSLESGGFAEAFF
TGCGCCAGCAGCTTGGAATCAGGGGGGTTCGCTGAAGCTTTCTTT
>TRBD1|TRBJ1-1|NA|TRBV5-1
CASSPGQGFYPGGTEAFF
TGCGCCAGCAGCCCGGGACAGGGCTTTTACCCAGGGGGAACTGAAGCTTTCTTT
>NA|TRBJ2-7|NA|TRBV5-1
CASSLGGGGLSYEQYF
TGCGCCAGCAGCTTGGGGGGTGGAGGGCTCTCCTACGAGCAGTACTTC
>TRBD2|TRBJ2-3|NA|TRBV19
CASRDGGKGDTQYF
TGTGCCAGTAGGGACGGGGGGAAGGGAGATACGCAGTATTTT
>NA|TRBJ2-7|NA|TRBV27
CASRPQQGYYEQYF
TGTGCCAGCAGACCACAACAGGGCTACTACGAGCAGTACTTC
>TRBD2|TRBJ2-1|NA|TRBV5-8
CASSHTWTSGRTYNEQFF
TGTGCCAGCAGCCATACTTGGACTAGCGGGAGGACCTACAATGAGCAGTTCTTC
>TRBD1|TRBJ2-7|NA|TRBV7-9
CASSLLGQGSSYEQYF
TGTGCCAGCAGCTTATTGGGACAGGGGAGCTCCTACGAGCAGTACTTC
>TRBD2|TRBJ2-7|few|TRBV18
CASSPGTSGTYEQYF
TGTGCCAGCTCACCCGGGACTAGCGGAACCTACGAGCAGTACTTC
>NA|TRBJ2-1|NA|TRBV6-5
CASSYSIAGTQFF
TGTGCCAGCAGTTATTCGATTGCGGGGACGCAGTTCTTC
>TRBD2|TRBJ2-2|few|TRBV30
CAWSTSGSSTGELFF
TGTGCCTGGAGCACTAGCGGGAGTTCCACCGGGGAGCTGTTTTTT
>TRBD1|TRBJ1-4|once|TRBV28
CASSLGGTGNEKLFF
TGTGCCAGCAGTTTGGGCGGGACAGGGAATGAAAAACTGTTTTTT
>NA|TRBJ2-1|NA|TRBV7-3
CASSLTHYNEQFF
TGTGCCAGCAGCTTAACCCATTACAATGAGCAGTTCTTC
>TRBD2|TRBJ2-2|NA|TRBV10-3
CAIMPSGANTGELFF
TGTGCCATCATGCCTAGCGGGGCGAACACCGGGGAGCTGTTTTTT